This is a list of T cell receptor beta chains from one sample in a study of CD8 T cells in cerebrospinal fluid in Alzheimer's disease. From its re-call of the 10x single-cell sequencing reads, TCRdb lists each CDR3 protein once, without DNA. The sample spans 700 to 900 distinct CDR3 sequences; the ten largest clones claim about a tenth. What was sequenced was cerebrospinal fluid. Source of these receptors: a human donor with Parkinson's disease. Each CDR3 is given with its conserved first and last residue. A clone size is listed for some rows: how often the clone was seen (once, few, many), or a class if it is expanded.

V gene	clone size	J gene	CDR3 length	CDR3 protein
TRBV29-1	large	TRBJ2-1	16	CSVEDIAAGGPRGQFF
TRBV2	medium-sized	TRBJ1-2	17	CASSDLAGKVIGYGYTF
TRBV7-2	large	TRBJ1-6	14	CASSPRDRGSALHF
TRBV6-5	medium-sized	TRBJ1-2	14	CASSKDRAPYGYTF
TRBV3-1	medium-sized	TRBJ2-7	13	CASSPYRGGEQYF
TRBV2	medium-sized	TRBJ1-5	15	CASRERTGGNQPQHF
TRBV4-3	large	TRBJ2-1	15	CASKVSGGPGNEQFF
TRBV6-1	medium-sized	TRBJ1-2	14	CASSETGTAYGYTF
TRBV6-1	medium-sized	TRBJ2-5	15	CASSSRYRLAETQYF
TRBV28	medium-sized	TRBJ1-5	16	CASSFAGGGSNQPQHF
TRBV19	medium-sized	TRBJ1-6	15	CASTLANRGGSPLHF
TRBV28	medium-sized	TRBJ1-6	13	CASSPPGDSPLHF
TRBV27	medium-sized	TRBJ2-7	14	CASRAGTGAYEQYF
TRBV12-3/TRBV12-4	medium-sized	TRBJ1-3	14	CASSLSSSGNTIYF
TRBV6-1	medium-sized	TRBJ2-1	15	CASRDSGGGYNEQFF
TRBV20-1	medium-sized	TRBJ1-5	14	CSATSQGIGQPQHF
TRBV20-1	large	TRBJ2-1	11	CSAKPLNEQFF
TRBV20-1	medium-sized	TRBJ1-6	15	CSASSGQGPNSPLHF
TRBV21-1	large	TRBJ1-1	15	CASSSLSQGGTEAFF
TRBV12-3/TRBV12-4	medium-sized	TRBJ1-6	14	CASTLSQGGGPLHF
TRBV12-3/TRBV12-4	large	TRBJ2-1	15	CASTPGGRGNNEQFF
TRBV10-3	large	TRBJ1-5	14	CAISESMTNQPQHF
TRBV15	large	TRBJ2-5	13	CATSRAPAETQYF
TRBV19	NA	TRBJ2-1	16	CASSIAKTSWDNEQFF
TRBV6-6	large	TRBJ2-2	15	CASSTPWGGTGELFF
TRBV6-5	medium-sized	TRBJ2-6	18	CASSYSFTSVSGANVLTF
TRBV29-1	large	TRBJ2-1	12	CSVEPTRNEQFF
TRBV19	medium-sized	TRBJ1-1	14	CASSSGQGYTEAFF
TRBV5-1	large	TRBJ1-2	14	CASRIAQANYGYTF
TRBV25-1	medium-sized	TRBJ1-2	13	CASSGWDRVGYTF
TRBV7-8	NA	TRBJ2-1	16	CASSARLAGGFNEQFF
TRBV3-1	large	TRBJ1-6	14	CASSPAGTSSPLHF
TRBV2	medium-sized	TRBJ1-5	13	CASSANLNQPQHF
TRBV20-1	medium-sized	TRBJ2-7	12	CSATPAGVEQYF
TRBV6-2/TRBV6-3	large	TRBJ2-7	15	CASSLPNRQGAEQYF
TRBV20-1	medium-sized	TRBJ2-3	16	CSALPRTLSSTDTQYF
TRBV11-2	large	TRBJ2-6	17	CASSTHRGGTGANVLTF
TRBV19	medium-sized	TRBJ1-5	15	CASSPGQGVNQPQHF
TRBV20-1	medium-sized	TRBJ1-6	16	CSAADLGGGNNSPLHF
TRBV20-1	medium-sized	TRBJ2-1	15	CSARDLVAGYNEQFF
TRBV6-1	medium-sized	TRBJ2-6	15	CASSSGGTGANVLTF
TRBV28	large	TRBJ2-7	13	CASVRGSSYEQYF
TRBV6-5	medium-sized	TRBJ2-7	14	CASSYGSPSGEQYF
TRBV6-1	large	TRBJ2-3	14	CATQDNDRTDTQYF
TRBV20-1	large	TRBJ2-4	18	CSARDIRDPSIAKNIQYF
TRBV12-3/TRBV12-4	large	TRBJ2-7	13	CASSTGTGQKQYF
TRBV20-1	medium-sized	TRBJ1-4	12	CSAFRPNEKLFF
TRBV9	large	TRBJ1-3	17	CASSVEPWDSQGNTIYF
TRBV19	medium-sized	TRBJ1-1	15	CASSISPGQGTEAFF
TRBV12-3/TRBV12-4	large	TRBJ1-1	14	CASSPGARGTEAFF
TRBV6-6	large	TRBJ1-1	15	CASSYSPQRNTEAFF
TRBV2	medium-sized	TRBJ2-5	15	CASSAGTLGVETQYF
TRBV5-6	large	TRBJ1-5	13	CASTSQRNQPQHF
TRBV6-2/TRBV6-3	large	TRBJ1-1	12	CASSYSRTEAFF
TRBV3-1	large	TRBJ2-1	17	CASSRNKRTSLGNEQFF
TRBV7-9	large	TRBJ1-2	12	CASSLGQGGYTF
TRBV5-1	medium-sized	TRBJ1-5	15	CASSPRTGHNQPQHF
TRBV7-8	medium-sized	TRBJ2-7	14	CASRRGGAPYEQYF
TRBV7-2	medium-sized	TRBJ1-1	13	CASQRVEYTEAFF
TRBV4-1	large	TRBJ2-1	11	CASSQYNEQFF